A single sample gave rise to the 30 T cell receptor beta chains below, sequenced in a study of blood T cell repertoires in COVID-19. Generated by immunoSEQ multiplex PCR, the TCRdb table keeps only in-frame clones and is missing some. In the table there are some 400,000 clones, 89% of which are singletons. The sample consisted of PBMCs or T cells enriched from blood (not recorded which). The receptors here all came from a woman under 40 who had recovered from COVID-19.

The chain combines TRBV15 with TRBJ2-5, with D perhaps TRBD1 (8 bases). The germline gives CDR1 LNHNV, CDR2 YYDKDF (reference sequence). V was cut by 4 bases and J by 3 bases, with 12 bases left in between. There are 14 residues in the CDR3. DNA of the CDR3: TGTGCCACCAGCACAACAGGGGGGGAAGAGACCCAGTACTTC. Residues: CATSTTGGEETQYF.

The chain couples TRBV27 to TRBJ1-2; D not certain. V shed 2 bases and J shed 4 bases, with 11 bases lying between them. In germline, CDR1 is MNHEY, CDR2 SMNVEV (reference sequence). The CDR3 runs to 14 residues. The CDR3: CASSLTRQSYGYTF. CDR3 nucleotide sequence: TGTGCCAGCAGTTTAACTCGACAATCCTATGGCTACACCTTC.

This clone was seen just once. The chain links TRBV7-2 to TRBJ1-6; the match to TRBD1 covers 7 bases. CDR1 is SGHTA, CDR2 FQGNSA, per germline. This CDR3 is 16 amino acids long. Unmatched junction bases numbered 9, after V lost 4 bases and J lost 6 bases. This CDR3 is CASSSRPGQSNSPLHF. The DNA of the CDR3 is TGTGCCAGCAGCTCCCGACCGGGACAGTCTAATTCACCCCTCCACTTT.

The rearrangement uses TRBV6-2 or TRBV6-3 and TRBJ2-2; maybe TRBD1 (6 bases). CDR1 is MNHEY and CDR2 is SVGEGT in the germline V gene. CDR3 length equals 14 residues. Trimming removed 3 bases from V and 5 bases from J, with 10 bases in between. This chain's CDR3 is CASSYRGTTGELFF. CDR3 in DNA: TGTGCCAGCAGTTATCGTGGGACAACCGGGGAGCTGTTTTTT.

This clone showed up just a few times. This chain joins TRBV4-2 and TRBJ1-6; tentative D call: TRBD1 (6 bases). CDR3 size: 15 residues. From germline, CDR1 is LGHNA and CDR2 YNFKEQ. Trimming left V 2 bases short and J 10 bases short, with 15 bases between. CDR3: CASSQQGILGSPLHF. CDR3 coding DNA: TGTGCCAGCAGCCAACAGGGGATCTTGGGGTCACCCCTCCACTTT.

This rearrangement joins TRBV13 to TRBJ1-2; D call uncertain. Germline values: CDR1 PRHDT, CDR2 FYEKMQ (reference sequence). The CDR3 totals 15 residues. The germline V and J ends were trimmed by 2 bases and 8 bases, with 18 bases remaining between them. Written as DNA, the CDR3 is TGTGCCAGCAGCTTATTTCCAGGAAATGCGGGCGGCTACACCTTC. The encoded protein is CASSLFPGNAGGYTF. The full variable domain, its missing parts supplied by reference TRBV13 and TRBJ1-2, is AAGVIQSPRHLIKEKRETATLKCYPIPRHDTVYWYQQGPGQDPQFLISFYEKMQSDKGSIPDRFSAQQFSDYHSELNMSSLELGDSALYFCASSLFPGNAGGYTFGSGTRLTVV.

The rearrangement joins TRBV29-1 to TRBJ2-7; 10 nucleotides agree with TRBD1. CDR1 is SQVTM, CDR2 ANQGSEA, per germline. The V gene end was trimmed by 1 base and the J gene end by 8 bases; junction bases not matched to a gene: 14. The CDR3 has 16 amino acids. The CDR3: CSVEGISGQGPEKQYF. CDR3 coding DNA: TGCAGCGTTGAAGGGATATCGGGACAGGGGCCAGAAAAGCAGTACTTC.

CDR3 sequence reads: CASSGQVNTGELFF. DNA of the CDR3: TGTGCCAGCTCAGGACAGGTCAACACCGGGGAGCTGTTTTTT. The rearrangement joins TRBV18 to TRBJ2-2; 7 bases agree with TRBD1. The CDR3 totals 14 residues. J was trimmed by 2 bases and V by 5 bases; bases with no gene match: 2. The germline CDR1 and CDR2 sequences are KGHSH and LQKENI. The whole variable domain, filled in from reference TRBV18 and TRBJ2-2, reads NAGVMQNPRHLVRRRGQEARLRCSPMKGHSHVYWYRQLPEEGLKFMVYLQKENIIDESGMPKERFSAEFPKEGPSILRIQQVVRGDSAAYFCASSGQVNTGELFFGEGSRLTVL.

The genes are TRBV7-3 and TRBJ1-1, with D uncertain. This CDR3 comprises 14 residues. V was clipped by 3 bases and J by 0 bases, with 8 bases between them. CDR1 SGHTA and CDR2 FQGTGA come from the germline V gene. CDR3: CASSFQNMNTEAFF. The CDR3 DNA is TGTGCCAGCAGCTTTCAAAACATGAACACTGAAGCTTTCTTT.

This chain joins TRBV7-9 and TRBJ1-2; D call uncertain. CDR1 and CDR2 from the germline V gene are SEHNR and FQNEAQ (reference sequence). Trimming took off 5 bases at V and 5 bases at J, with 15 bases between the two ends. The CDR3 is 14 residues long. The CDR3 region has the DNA TGTGCCAGCAGCCCCTGGACGGGAGGATATGGCTACACCTTC. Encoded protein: CASSPWTGGYGYTF.

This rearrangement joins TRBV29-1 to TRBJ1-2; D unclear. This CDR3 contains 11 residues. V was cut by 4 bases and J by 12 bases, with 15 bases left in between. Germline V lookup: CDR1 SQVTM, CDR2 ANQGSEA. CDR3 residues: CSVVLSSFHTF. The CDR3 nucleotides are TGCAGCGTTGTGCTTAGCTCCTTCCACACCTTC.

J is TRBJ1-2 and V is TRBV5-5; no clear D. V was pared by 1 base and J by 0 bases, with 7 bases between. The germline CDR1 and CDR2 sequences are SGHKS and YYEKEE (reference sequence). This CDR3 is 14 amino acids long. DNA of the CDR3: TGTGCCAGCAGCTTGATTACAGCTAACTATGGCTACACCTTC. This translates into CASSLITANYGYTF. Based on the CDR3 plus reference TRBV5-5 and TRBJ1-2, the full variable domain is DAGVTQSPTHLIKTRGQQVTLRCSPISGHKSVSWYQQVLGQGPQFIFQYYEKEERGRGNFPDRFSARQFPNYSSELNVNALLLGDSALYLCASSLITANYGYTFGSGTRLTVV.

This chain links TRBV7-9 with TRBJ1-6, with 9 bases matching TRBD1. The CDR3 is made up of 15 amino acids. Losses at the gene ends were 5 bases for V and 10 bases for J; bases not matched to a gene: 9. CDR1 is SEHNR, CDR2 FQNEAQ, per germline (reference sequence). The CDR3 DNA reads TGTGCCAGCAGCACCCACAGGGGGCGGGTCTCACCCCTCCACTTT. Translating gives CASSTHRGRVSPLHF.

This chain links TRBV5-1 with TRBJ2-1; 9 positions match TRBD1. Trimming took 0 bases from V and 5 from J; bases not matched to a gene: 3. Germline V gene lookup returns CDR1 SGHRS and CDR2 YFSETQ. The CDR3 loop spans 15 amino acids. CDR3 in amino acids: CASSLAGTGNNEQFF. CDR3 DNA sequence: TGCGCCAGCAGCTTGGCCGGGACAGGGAACAATGAGCAGTTCTTC.

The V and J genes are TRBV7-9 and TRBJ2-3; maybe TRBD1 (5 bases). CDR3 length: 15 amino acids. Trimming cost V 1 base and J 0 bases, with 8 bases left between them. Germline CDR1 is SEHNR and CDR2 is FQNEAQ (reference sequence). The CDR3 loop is CASSLVRTSTDTQYF. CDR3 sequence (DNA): TGTGCCAGCAGCTTAGTCAGGACAAGCACAGATACGCAGTATTTT.

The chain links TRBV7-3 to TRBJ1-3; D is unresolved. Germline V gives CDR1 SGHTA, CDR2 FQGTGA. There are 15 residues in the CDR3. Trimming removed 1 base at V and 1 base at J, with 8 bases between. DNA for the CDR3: TGTGCCAGCAGCTTAATGTCGGGTTCTGGAAACACCATATATTTT. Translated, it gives CASSLMSGSGNTIYF.

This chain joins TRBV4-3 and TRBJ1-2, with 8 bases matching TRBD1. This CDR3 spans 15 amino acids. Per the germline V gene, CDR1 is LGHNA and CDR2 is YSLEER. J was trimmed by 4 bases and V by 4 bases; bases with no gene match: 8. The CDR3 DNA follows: TGCGCCAGCAGCCTTAGCCGGGACAGGTCCTATGGCTACACCTTC. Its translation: CASSLSRDRSYGYTF.

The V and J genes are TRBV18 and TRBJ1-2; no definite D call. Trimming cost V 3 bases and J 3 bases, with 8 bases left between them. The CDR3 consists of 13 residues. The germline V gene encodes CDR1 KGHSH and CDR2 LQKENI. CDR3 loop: CASSPLVDYGYTF. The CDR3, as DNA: TGTGCCAGCTCACCGTTAGTGGACTATGGCTACACCTTC.

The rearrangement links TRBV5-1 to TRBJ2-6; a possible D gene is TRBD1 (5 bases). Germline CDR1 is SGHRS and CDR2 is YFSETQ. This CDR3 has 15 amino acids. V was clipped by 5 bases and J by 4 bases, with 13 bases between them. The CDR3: CASSLQASGANVLTF. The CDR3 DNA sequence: TGCGCCAGCAGTTTACAGGCTTCCGGGGCCAACGTCCTGACTTTC.

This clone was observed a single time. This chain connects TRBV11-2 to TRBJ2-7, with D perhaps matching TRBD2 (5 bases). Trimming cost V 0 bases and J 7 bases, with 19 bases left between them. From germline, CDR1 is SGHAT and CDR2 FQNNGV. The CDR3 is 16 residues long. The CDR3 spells CASSLEAVGVGVEQYF. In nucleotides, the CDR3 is TGTGCCAGCAGCTTAGAAGCGGTCGGTGTCGGCGTTGAGCAGTACTTC.

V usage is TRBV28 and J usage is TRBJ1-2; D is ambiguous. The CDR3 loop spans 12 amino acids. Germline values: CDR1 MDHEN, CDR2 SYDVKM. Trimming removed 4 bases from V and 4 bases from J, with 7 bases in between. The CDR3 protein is CASSSNRYGYTF. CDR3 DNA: TGTGCCAGCAGTTCTAACCGCTATGGCTACACCTTC.

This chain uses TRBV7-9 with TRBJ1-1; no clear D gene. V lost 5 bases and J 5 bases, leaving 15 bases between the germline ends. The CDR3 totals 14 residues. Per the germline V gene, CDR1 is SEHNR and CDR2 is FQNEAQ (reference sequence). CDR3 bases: TGTGCCAGCAGCCTACAGTCCGAGATGACTGAAGCTTTCTTT. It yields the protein CASSLQSEMTEAFF.

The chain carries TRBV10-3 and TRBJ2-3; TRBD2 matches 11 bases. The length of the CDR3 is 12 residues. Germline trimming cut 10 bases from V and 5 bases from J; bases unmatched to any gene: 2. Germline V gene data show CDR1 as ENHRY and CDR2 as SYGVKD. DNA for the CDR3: TGTGCCACAGGACTAGCGGGAGATACGCAGTATTTT. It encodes CATGLAGDTQYF.

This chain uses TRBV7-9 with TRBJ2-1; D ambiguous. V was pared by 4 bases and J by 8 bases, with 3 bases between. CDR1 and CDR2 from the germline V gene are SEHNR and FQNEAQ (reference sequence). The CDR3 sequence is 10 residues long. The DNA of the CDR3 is TGTGCCAGCAGCTCATATGAGCAGTTCTTC. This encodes CASSSYEQFF. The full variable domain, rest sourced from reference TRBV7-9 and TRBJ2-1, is DTGVSQNPRHKITKRGQNVTFRCDPISEHNRLYWYRQTLGQGPEFLTYFQNEAQLEKSRLLSDRFSAERPKGSFSTLEIQRTEQGDSAMYLCASSSYEQFFGPGTRLTVL.

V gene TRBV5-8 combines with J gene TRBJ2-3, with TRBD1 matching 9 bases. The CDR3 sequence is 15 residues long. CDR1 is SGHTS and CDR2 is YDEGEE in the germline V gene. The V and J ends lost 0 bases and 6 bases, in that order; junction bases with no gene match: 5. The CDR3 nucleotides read TGTGCCAGCAGCTTGGCGGGGACAGGGTCGGATACGCAGTATTTT. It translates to CASSLAGTGSDTQYF. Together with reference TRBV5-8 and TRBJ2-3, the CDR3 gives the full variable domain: EAGVTQSPTHLIKTRGQQATLRCSPISGHTSVYWYQQALGLGLQFLLWYDEGEERNRGNFPPRFSGRQFPNYSSELNVNALELEDSALYLCASSLAGTGSDTQYFGPGTRLTVL.

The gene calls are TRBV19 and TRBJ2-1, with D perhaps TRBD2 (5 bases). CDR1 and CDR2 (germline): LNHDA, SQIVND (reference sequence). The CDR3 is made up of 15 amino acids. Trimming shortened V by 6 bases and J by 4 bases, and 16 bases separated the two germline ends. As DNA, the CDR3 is TGTGCCAGTAGCCCACTGGGAGCTCGTTACAATGAGCAGTTCTTC. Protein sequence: CASSPLGARYNEQFF.

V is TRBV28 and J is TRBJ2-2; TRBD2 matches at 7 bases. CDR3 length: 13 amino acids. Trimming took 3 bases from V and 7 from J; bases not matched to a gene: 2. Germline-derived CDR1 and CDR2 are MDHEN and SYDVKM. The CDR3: CASSFPGGGELFF. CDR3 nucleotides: TGTGCCAGCAGTTTCCCGGGGGGCGGGGAGCTGTTTTTT. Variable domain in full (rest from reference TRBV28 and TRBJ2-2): DVKVTQSSRYLVKRTGEKVFLECVQDMDHENMFWYRQDPGLGLRLIYFSYDVKMKEKGDIPEGYSVSREKKERFSLILESASTNQTSMYLCASSFPGGGELFFGEGSRLTVL.

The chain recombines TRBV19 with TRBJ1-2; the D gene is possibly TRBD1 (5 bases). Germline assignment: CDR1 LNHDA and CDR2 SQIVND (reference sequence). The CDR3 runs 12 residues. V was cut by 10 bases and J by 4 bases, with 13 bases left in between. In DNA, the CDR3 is TGTGCCACCCAAACAGGCGGCTATGGCTACACCTTC. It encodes CATQTGGYGYTF.

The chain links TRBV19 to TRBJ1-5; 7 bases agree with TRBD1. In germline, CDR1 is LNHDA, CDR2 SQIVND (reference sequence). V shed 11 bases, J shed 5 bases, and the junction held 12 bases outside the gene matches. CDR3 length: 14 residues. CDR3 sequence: CAARAGGFDQPQHF. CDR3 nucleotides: TGTGCCGCCCGGGCAGGGGGATTTGATCAGCCCCAGCATTTT.

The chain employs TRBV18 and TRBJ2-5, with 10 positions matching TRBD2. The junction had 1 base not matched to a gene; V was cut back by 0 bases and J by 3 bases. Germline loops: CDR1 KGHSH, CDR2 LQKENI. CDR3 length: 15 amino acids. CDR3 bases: TGTGCCAGCTCACCACCGGGACTAGCGAAAGAGACCCAGTACTTC. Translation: CASSPPGLAKETQYF.